This T cell receptor beta chain appears in the sequencing data of a study of blood T cells in healthy people across ages. This clonotype was seen many times. Healthy individuals of Caucasian origin from Russia, aged roughly 6 to 90, served as donors. Germline V gene sequence: CDR1 SGHAT, CDR2 FQNNGV. Between the trimmed V and J ends, which lost 1 base and 7 bases, there was a span of 8 bases. This CDR3 is built from 13 residues. Using a J-beta primer mix together with a sample-barcoded 5' primer, a second PCR was run for roughly 7 to 12 cycles. Every cDNA molecule carried a tag from a template-switch adaptor bearing 12 random nucleotides. TCRdb recomputed calls from the 5' RACE reads with MiXCR, one row per CDR3 protein. Of 1.5 million or so distinct CDR3 sequences in the sample, approximately 39% were seen once.

The sequence was collected from a woman under 30 in good health. Sequenced input: blood. The chain links TRBV11-2 to TRBJ2-4; D possibly corresponds to TRBD2 (5 bases). The CDR3: CASSLGEGNIQYF. CDR3 DNA: TGTGCCAGCAGCTTAGGCGAGGGTAACATTCAGTACTTC.